Given below is one T cell receptor beta chain in context. Its specificity is not known. The method was immunoSEQ multiplex PCR; TCRdb's version includes in-frame clones alone and lacks a portion of them. The sample comprises around 200,000 clones, 88% of which are singletons, and roughly 7.7% rests with the top ten. This specimen comes from a study of T cell responses to AZD1222 COVID-19 vaccine. Study summary: Pooling was applied to second doses at about 4 or about 12 weeks.

Study-wide results and caveats: Increased Spike-specific TCR breadth and depth were observed after two AZD1222 doses.

The CDR3 is 17 residues long. Trimming pared 0 bases from V and 4 bases from J, leaving 18 bases between. Germline V CDR1 and CDR2: MNHEY, SMNVEV (reference sequence). The TCR sequence derives from an adult in good health. J is TRBJ1-2 and V is TRBV27, with D possibly TRBD1 on 6 matching bases. This sample comprised peripheral blood, obtained on day 0 of AZD1222 vaccination. The CDR3 region is CASSLSFRGGVGYGYTF. Here the CDR3 DNA reads TGTGCCAGCAGTTTATCGTTTAGGGGGGGTGTTGGCTATGGCTACACCTTC.